A selection of T cell receptor beta chains follows, all from one sample in a study of tumor and adjacent non-tumor tissue in lung cancer. One entry per CDR3 protein, called by TCRdb with MiXCR from the multiplex PCR reads. Seen here are about 85,000 distinct CDR3 sequences, approximately 57% observed once, and the top ten hold more than 14%. Sequenced material: lung tumor tissue. The receptors were sampled from a man in his 70s with non-small cell lung cancer. CDR3s include the opening cysteine and the closing phenylalanine or tryptophan. The order of the fields is D gene, clone size, CDR3 length, V gene, J gene, CDR3 protein, CDR3 DNA. D genes are given only for firm matches. Expanded clones are given a class, and other clones once, few, many or no size at all.

>NA|few|13|TRBV28|TRBJ2-3
CASSPPSTDTQYF
TGTGCCAGCAGTCCCCCTAGCACAGATACGCAGTATTTT
>NA|NA|14|TRBV5-1|TRBJ2-7
CASSLARQTYEQYF
TGCGCCAGCAGCTTGGCGCGACAGACCTACGAGCAGTACTTC
>NA|NA|15|TRBV10-3|TRBJ2-7
CAISDGVAEAYEQYF
TGTGCCATCAGTGACGGGGTAGCGGAGGCCTACGAGCAGTACTTC
>NA|NA|14|TRBV11-2|TRBJ1-1
CTSSKTQGGTEAFF
TGTACCAGCAGCAAGACCCAAGGGGGGACTGAAGCCTTCTTT
>TRBD1|many|15|TRBV5-1|TRBJ1-2
CASSWGDRDNYGYTF
TGCGCCAGCAGCTGGGGGGACAGGGATAACTATGGCTACACCTTC
>NA|few|11|TRBV24-1|TRBJ2-1
CAASDFVEQFF
TGTGCCGCCAGTGATTTCGTGGAGCAGTTTTTC
>NA|once|14|TRBV11-1|TRBJ2-5
CASSRRLGQETQYF
TGTGCCAGCAGCCGACGGCTAGGGCAAGAGACCCAGTACTTC
>TRBD2|NA|20|TRBV11-2|TRBJ2-1
CASSFSSGLAGGSSYNEQFF
TGTGCCAGCAGCTTTAGTTCGGGACTAGCGGGAGGAAGCTCCTACAATGAGCAGTTCTTT
>NA|NA|14|TRBV11-2|TRBJ2-3
CASSPQVEPDTQYF
TGTGCCAGCAGCCCACAGGTGGAGCCGGATACGCAGTATTTT
>TRBD1|NA|15|TRBV11-2|TRBJ2-2
CASSLGRGITGKLSF
TGTGCCAGCAGCTTAGGCAGGGGGATAACCGGGAAGCTGTCTTTT
>NA|many|14|TRBV6-2/TRBV6-3|TRBJ1-2
CASRPTRGDYGYTF
TGTGCCAGCAGACCGACCCGGGGGGACTATGGCTACACCTTC
>NA|once|16|TRBV6-5|TRBJ2-2
CASSYSEGGNTGELFF
TGTGCCAGCAGTTACTCGGAAGGAGGAAACACCGGGGAGCTGTTTTTT
>TRBD1|few|13|TRBV28|TRBJ2-1
CASNLLTGTEQFF
TGTGCCAGCAACCTCTTGACAGGGACTGAGCAGTTCTTC
>TRBD1|many|15|TRBV6-5|TRBJ2-2
CASSTGDRGGGELFF
TGTGCCAGCAGTACCGGGGACAGGGGTGGCGGGGAGCTGTTTTTT
>NA|many|16|TRBV20-1|TRBJ1-4
CSASPNPQGINEKLFF
TGCAGTGCTAGCCCCAACCCCCAGGGGATAAATGAAAAACTGTTTTTT
>NA|few|15|TRBV12-3/TRBV12-4|TRBJ1-1
CASSLHMGGDTEAFF
TGTGCCAGCAGTTTACACATGGGCGGGGACACTGAAGCTTTCTTT
>NA|NA|14|TRBV6-2/TRBV6-3|TRBJ2-7
CDSSYGFSKVAGYF
TGTGACAGTAGTTACGGGTTCTCCAAAGTCGCGGGGTACTTC
>NA|NA|13|TRBV7-9|TRBJ2-3
CTSSLSGPDTQYF
TGTACCAGCAGTCTCTCGGGCCCAGATACGCAGTATTTT
>NA|many|11|TRBV29-1|TRBJ2-1
CSTDRYNEQFF
TGCAGCACCGACAGGTACAATGAGCAGTTCTTC
>TRBD1|NA|17|TRBV4-1|TRBJ2-5
CACSLQGYGTEQETQYF
TGCGCCTGCAGCCTCCAGGGATATGGGACAGAACAAGAGACCCAGTACTTC
>NA|NA|14|TRBV11-2|TRBJ2-1
CASSYNGGAGEQFF
TGTGCCAGCAGTTATAACGGGGGTGCAGGTGAGCAGTTCTTC
>NA|NA|16|TRBV11-3|TRBJ1-1
CASSRSGTNMKTETIF
TGTGCCAGCAGCCGCAGCGGGACAAATATGAAGACTGAAACTATCTTT
>NA|NA|15|TRBV6-5|TRBJ2-1
CASSRDGSSYNEQFF
TGTGCCAGCAGCCGGGACGGAAGCTCCTACAATGAGCAGTTCTTC
>NA|medium-sized|15|TRBV11-2|TRBJ2-2
CASSLGLVNTGELFF
TGTGCCAGCAGCTTAGGCTTGGTGAACACCGGGGAGCTGTTTTTT
>NA|NA|16|TRBV5-8|TRBJ2-4
CASRPGQRLAKNIQYF
TGTGCCAGCAGGCCTGGACAGAGACTAGCCAAAAACATTCAGTACTTC
>NA|NA|13|TRBV5-1|TRBJ2-1
CASTGTEYNEQFF
TGCGCCAGCACAGGGACCGAATACAATGAGCAGTTCTTC
>NA|NA|15|TRBV6-1|TRBJ2-2
CASKGEHQTAGEMFF
TGTGCCAGCAAAGGGGAACACCAGACGGCCGGGGAGATGTTTTTT
>NA|NA|13|TRBV10-3|TRBJ2-7
CTITQPEAYEQYF
TGTACCATCACCCAGCCCGAGGCCTACGAGCAGTACTTC
>NA|once|15|TRBV6-5|TRBJ2-1
CASASGTGDYNEQFF
TGTGCCAGCGCGTCCGGGACTGGCGACTACAATGAGCAGTTCTTC
>NA|NA|13|TRBV20-1|TRBJ2-1
CGAKAGTNNEQFF
TGCGGTGCTAAGGCGGGAACCAACAATGAGCAGTTCTTC
>TRBD1|NA|14|TRBV14|TRBJ2-7
CASGRSTGGVEQCF
TGTGCCAGCGGCCGGTCGACAGGGGGCGTCGAGCAGTGCTTC
>TRBD2|many|13|TRBV28|TRBJ2-7
CATSGGWAYEQYF
TGTGCCACCAGCGGGGGATGGGCCTACGAGCAGTACTTC
>TRBD1|many|13|TRBV30|TRBJ2-7
CAWSDRGMGEQYF
TGTGCCTGGAGCGACAGGGGTATGGGCGAGCAGTACTTC
>NA|NA|15|TRBV11-2|TRBJ2-5
CASSWTRTGQETRYF
TGTGCCAGCAGCTGGACCAGAACAGGCCAAGAGACACGGTACTTC
>NA|once|14|TRBV4-1|TRBJ1-2
CASSQHRPGGGYAF
TGCGCCAGTAGCCAACATAGGCCGGGCGGAGGCTACGCCTTC
>NA|few|14|TRBV2|TRBJ1-4
CASSVTLLNEKLFF
TGTGCCAGCAGTGTAACCCTATTGAATGAAAAACTGTTTTTT
>NA|many|17|TRBV4-1|TRBJ1-3
CASSPGGVSFSGNTIYF
TGCGCCAGCAGCCCCGGCGGGGTCAGCTTCTCTGGAAACACCATATATTTT
>NA|NA|18|TRBV6-5|TRBJ2-3
CSSSYSTTARAGTDTQYF
TGTTCCAGCAGTTACTCGACGACGGCGAGAGCTGGCACAGATACGCAGTACTTT
>NA|NA|14|TRBV28|TRBJ1-1
CANSSKIPRTEASF
TGTGCCAACAGCTCCAAAATTCCGAGGACTGAAGCTTCCTTT
>TRBD2|NA|16|TRBV6-6|TRBJ2-1
CASSYGQVAGGLEQIF
TGCGCCAGCAGTTACGGTCAGGTAGCGGGGGGGCTTGAGCAGATCTTC
>NA|NA|16|TRBV6-6|TRBJ2-7
CASSSPQRLAAYEQYF
TGTGCCAGCAGTTCCCCCCAAAGGTTGGCAGCCTACGAGCAGTACTTC
>NA|NA|13|TRBV11-2|TRBJ2-7
CTSSLDPGYEQYF
TGTACCAGCAGTTTAGATCCAGGGTACGAGCAGTACTTT
>NA|NA|12|TRBV4-1|TRBJ2-2
CANRGPTWELFF
TGCGCCAACAGAGGTCCCACCTGGGAGCTGTTTTTT
>NA|many|16|TRBV11-2|TRBJ2-3
CASSLFGGGYSDTQYF
TGTGCCAGCAGCTTATTTGGGGGTGGATACTCAGATACGCAGTATTTT
>TRBD1|few|13|TRBV12-3/TRBV12-4|TRBJ1-5
CGSSTGGHQPQHF
TGTGGCAGTTCTACAGGGGGGCATCAGCCCCAGCATTTT
>NA|NA|15|TRBV11-1|TRBJ2-2
CATSPGDVGGGELFF
TGTGCCACCAGCCCGGGGGATGTCGGGGGCGGGGAGCTGTTTTTT
>NA|NA|12|TRBV11-2|TRBJ2-1
CTSNSEGLEQFF
TGTACCAGCAACTCGGAGGGTCTTGAGCAGTTCTTC
>NA|NA|15|TRBV5-5|TRBJ2-2
CASNFVQGGSGELFF
TGTGCCAGCAACTTCGTACAGGGAGGATCCGGGGAGCTGTTTTTC
>NA|NA|15|TRBV20-1|TRBJ1-5
CSASVAGVGTDTQHF
TGCAGTGCCTCAGTAGCGGGAGTGGGCACAGATACGCAGCATTTT
>NA|few|14|TRBV7-9|TRBJ2-6
CASSRGTGANVLTF
TGTGCCAGCAGTAGGGGAACTGGGGCCAACGTCCTGACTTTC